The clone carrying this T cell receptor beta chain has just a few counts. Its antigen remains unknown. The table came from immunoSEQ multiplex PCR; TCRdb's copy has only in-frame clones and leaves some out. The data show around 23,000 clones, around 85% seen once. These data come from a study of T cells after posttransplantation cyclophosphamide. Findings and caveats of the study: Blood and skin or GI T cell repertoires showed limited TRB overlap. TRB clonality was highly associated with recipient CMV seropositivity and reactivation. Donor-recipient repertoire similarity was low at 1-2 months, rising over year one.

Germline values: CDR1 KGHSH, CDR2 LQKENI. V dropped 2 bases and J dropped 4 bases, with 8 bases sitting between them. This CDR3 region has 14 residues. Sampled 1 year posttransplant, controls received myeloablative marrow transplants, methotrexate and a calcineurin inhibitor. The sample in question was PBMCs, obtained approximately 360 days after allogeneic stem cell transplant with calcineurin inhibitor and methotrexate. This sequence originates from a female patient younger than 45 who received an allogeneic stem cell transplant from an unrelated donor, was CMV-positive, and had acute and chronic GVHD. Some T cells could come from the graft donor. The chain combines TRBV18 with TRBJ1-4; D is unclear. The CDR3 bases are TGTGCCAGCTCACCAATTAGCGTTAATGAAAAACTGTTTTTT. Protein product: CASSPISVNEKLFF.